A single sample is the source of the 5 T cell receptor beta chains below, sequenced in a study of blood T cells in healthy people across ages. Primers used in a second PCR of about 7 to 12 cycles were a sample-barcoded 5' primer and a J-beta primer mix. TCRdb itself ran the 5' RACE reads through MiXCR, one entry per CDR3 protein. The data show approximately 800,000 distinct CDR3 sequences, with around two thirds seen just once and 25% to 35% held by the top ten. Sequenced: blood. The receptors originated from a man aged 25-45 years in good health.

V and J are TRBV4-2 and TRBJ1-2; tentatively, D is TRBD1 (5 bases). V was pared by 0 bases and J by 6 bases, with 11 bases between. The CDR3 length is 14 residues. Germline-derived CDR1 and CDR2 are LGHNA and YNFKEQ. CDR3 coding DNA: TGTGCCAGCAGCCAAGAGCGGGGGAGCAATGGCTACACCTTC. Protein sequence: CASSQERGSNGYTF.

CDR3 DNA: TGTGCCAGCACCGATCTAGCGGGGGTGCGGGATACGCAGTATTTT. Residues: CASTDLAGVRDTQYF. The chain is built from TRBV28 and TRBJ2-3, with TRBD2 matching over 10 bases. Trimming at V came to 7 bases and at J to 6 bases, leaving 10 bases not matched to a gene. Germline V gives CDR1 MDHEN, CDR2 SYDVKM. The CDR3 is 15 residues long.

Turning to this clonotype: One end of the junction does not line up with germline, which may come from a read error. The chain combines TRBV15 with TRBJ1-1; a weak D match, TRBD1 (5 bases). The CDR3 length is 15 residues. Germline V gives CDR1 LNHNV, CDR2 YYDKDF (reference sequence). CDR3 protein: CATSINRILNTEAFF. In nucleotides, the CDR3 is TGTGCCACCAGCATAAACAGGATATTGAACACTGAAGCTTTTTTT.

This chain uses TRBV6-6 with TRBJ2-1; 7 positions agree with TRBD2. The CDR3 length is 15 residues. V was clipped by 8 bases and J by 1 base; unmatched bases: 8. The germline V gene encodes CDR1 MNHNY and CDR2 SVGAGI (reference sequence). The CDR3 loop is CASGGEGRSYNEQFF. CDR3 DNA sequence: TGTGCCAGCGGGGGGGAAGGCAGGTCCTACAATGAGCAGTTCTTC.

The rearrangement uses TRBV20-1 and TRBJ1-1; 9 nucleotides line up with TRBD1. The V gene's germline CDR1 is DFQATT and CDR2 SNEGSKA (reference sequence). The trim removed 3 bases at V and 1 base at J, leaving 6 bases unmatched. The CDR3 runs 15 residues. CDR3 DNA: TGCAGTGCTAGGGGCACGGGACAGGGGAACACTGAAGCTTTCTTT. Protein: CSARGTGQGNTEAFF.